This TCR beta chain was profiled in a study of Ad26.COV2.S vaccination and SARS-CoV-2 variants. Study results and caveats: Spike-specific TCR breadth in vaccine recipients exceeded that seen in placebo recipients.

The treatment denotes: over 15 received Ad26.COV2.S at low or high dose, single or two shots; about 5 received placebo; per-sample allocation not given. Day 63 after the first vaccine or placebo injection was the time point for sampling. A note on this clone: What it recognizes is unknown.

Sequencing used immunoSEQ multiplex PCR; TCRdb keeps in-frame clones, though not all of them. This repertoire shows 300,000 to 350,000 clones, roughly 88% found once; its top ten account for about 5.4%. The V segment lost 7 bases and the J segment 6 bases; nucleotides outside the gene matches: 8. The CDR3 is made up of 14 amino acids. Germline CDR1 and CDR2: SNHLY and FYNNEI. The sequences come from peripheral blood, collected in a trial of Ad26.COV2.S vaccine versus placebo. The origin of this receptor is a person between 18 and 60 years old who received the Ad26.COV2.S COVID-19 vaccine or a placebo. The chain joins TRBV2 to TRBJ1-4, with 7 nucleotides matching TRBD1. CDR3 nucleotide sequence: TGTGCCAGCACCCGACAGGGATGGGATGAAAAACTGTTTTTT. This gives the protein CASTRQGWDEKLFF.